The rows below give T cell receptor beta chains drawn from one sample of a study of blood T cell repertoires in COVID-19. Only in-frame clones appear in the TCRdb table, and some are missing; sequencing was by immunoSEQ multiplex PCR. The table shows 650,000 to 800,000 clones, with approximately 90% occurring only once. The specimen was peripheral blood. These receptors were taken from a woman between 18 and 29 years old with acute or convalescent COVID-19. Both conserved end residues are trimmed from each CDR3.

CDR3 length: 12; J gene: TRBJ2-3; V gene: TRBV28; CDR3 protein: ASSTLDRADTQY
CDR3 length: 15; J gene: TRBJ2-5; V gene: TRBV5-4; CDR3 protein: ASSFTDRPDVVGTQY
CDR3 length: 12; J gene: TRBJ2-5; V gene: TRBV5-4; CDR3 protein: ASSPTGGAETQY
CDR3 length: 11; J gene: TRBJ1-2; V gene: TRBV5-4; CDR3 protein: ASSFDRSYGYT
CDR3 length: 13; J gene: TRBJ2-5; V gene: TRBV7-9; CDR3 protein: ASSWGQGDQETQY
CDR3 length: 13; J gene: TRBJ2-2; V gene: TRBV6-5; CDR3 protein: ASIPWSWNTGELF
CDR3 length: 15; J gene: TRBJ2-7; V gene: TRBV18; CDR3 protein: ASSPDLRTGSNYEQY
CDR3 length: 13; J gene: TRBJ2-7; V gene: TRBV5-1; CDR3 protein: ASSLGGTSGYEQY
CDR3 length: 11; J gene: TRBJ1-2; V gene: TRBV3-1/TRBV3-2; CDR3 protein: ASSSQGDYGYT
CDR3 length: 13; J gene: TRBJ1-1; V gene: TRBV9; CDR3 protein: ASSGDRGRITEAF
CDR3 length: 12; J gene: TRBJ1-5; V gene: TRBV7-2; CDR3 protein: ASARQNSNQPQH
CDR3 length: 15; J gene: TRBJ2-1; V gene: TRBV6-4; CDR3 protein: ASSGGIGSGDYNEQF
CDR3 length: 13; J gene: TRBJ1-2; V gene: TRBV25-1; CDR3 protein: ASRGSGQENYGYT
CDR3 length: 14; J gene: TRBJ1-5; V gene: TRBV28; CDR3 protein: ASSVQGQGAYQPQH
CDR3 length: 10; J gene: TRBJ1-2; V gene: TRBV6-5; CDR3 protein: ASSFDRAGYT
CDR3 length: 11; J gene: TRBJ2-7; V gene: TRBV6-5; CDR3 protein: ASSPESAYEQY
CDR3 length: 13; J gene: TRBJ2-1; V gene: TRBV7-9; CDR3 protein: ASSPGRGAHNEQF
CDR3 length: 13; J gene: TRBJ1-2; V gene: TRBV5-4; CDR3 protein: ASSHGSGRSRGYT
CDR3 length: 13; J gene: TRBJ2-1; V gene: TRBV6-5; CDR3 protein: ASSYPSGGYNEQF
CDR3 length: 12; J gene: TRBJ1-1; V gene: TRBV19; CDR3 protein: ATSGTGGFTEAF
CDR3 length: 12; J gene: TRBJ1-1; V gene: TRBV2; CDR3 protein: ASTRDRQNTEAF
CDR3 length: 11; J gene: TRBJ1-1; V gene: TRBV27; CDR3 protein: ASSFRGYTEAF
CDR3 length: 12; J gene: TRBJ1-5; V gene: TRBV24-1; CDR3 protein: ATSDSGGNQPQH
CDR3 length: 11; J gene: TRBJ1-1; V gene: TRBV6-5; CDR3 protein: ASSFSSTGAAF
CDR3 length: 14; J gene: TRBJ2-7; V gene: TRBV4-1; CDR3 protein: ASSQEGDRELMEQY
CDR3 length: 13; J gene: TRBJ1-6; V gene: TRBV4-3; CDR3 protein: ASSQDWEGGSPLH
CDR3 length: 12; J gene: TRBJ1-2; V gene: TRBV9; CDR3 protein: ASSARLYDYGYT
CDR3 length: 11; J gene: TRBJ1-2; V gene: TRBV27; CDR3 protein: ASSFGTGRGYT
CDR3 length: 12; J gene: TRBJ1-2; V gene: TRBV7-6; CDR3 protein: ASSPQEGTGGYT
CDR3 length: 13; J gene: TRBJ2-3; V gene: TRBV28; CDR3 protein: ASSLAGGRKDTQY
CDR3 length: 13; J gene: TRBJ1-3; V gene: TRBV2; CDR3 protein: ASSEGLFSGNTIY
CDR3 length: 13; J gene: TRBJ1-1; V gene: TRBV11-2; CDR3 protein: ASSLDPTLNTEAF
CDR3 length: 17; J gene: TRBJ1-6; V gene: TRBV21-1; CDR3 protein: ASSNLSLGGITYNSPLH
CDR3 length: 12; J gene: TRBJ1-5; V gene: TRBV4-2; CDR3 protein: ASSQEHGNQPQH
CDR3 length: 14; J gene: TRBJ1-2; V gene: TRBV7-9; CDR3 protein: ASSSRTGGVNYGYT
CDR3 length: 9; J gene: TRBJ1-1; V gene: TRBV6-5; CDR3 protein: ASTGRTEAF
CDR3 length: 12; J gene: TRBJ1-3; V gene: TRBV7-9; CDR3 protein: ASSPNRIGNTIY
CDR3 length: 13; J gene: TRBJ1-2; V gene: TRBV6-1; CDR3 protein: ASSDHFRGIYGYT
CDR3 length: 10; J gene: TRBJ2-7; V gene: TRBV29-1; CDR3 protein: SGTESGDEQY
CDR3 length: 14; J gene: TRBJ2-2; V gene: TRBV11-1; CDR3 protein: ASSFFSGVSSGELF
CDR3 length: 13; J gene: TRBJ2-3; V gene: TRBV4-1; CDR3 protein: ASSQVPWGPDTQY
CDR3 length: 13; J gene: TRBJ1-2; V gene: TRBV9; CDR3 protein: ASSDGLGAGYGYT
CDR3 length: 11; J gene: TRBJ2-7; V gene: TRBV6-5; CDR3 protein: ASTSGDFYEQY
CDR3 length: 14; J gene: TRBJ1-2; V gene: TRBV6-2/TRBV6-3; CDR3 protein: ASSRPTGTGLDGYT
CDR3 length: 11; J gene: TRBJ1-2; V gene: TRBV7-2; CDR3 protein: ASRRTGFYGYT
CDR3 length: 13; J gene: TRBJ2-3; V gene: TRBV11-3; CDR3 protein: ASSYSGGPRDTQY
CDR3 length: 15; J gene: TRBJ2-5; V gene: TRBV13; CDR3 protein: ASSLGRSGGPVETQY
CDR3 length: 14; J gene: TRBJ2-7; V gene: TRBV11-3; CDR3 protein: ASSRWDSLFPYEQY
CDR3 length: 13; J gene: TRBJ2-7; V gene: TRBV9; CDR3 protein: ASSVEEVFSYEQY
CDR3 length: 13; J gene: TRBJ2-7; V gene: TRBV6-1; CDR3 protein: ASSERTSGGYEQY
CDR3 length: 14; J gene: TRBJ1-2; V gene: TRBV24-1; CDR3 protein: ATSEGDRPLRNGYT